This TCR beta chain was identified in a study of cytomegalovirus exposure and HLA in healthy donors. Notes on the study in general: Reportedly, fewer N-insertions than the 666-donor mean appeared in an Asian-associated ancestry cluster in a later analysis.

The V gene's germline CDR1 is SGDLS and CDR2 YYNGEE. The CDR3 totals 15 residues. The J segment lost 7 bases and the V segment lost 7 bases, leaving 9 bases of the junction unmatched. As for this clone: Its antigen is undetermined.

PCR involved 60 Vbeta and 13 Jbeta primers. Here immunoSEQ multiplex PCR was the method, and the copy in TCRdb shows in-frame clones only, minus some. The data contain about 85,000 clones, 75% to 85% of them singletons. This sequence originates from a man in his fifties or sixties in good health and CMV-seropositive. Sequenced sample: PBMCs. The rearrangement uses TRBV9 and TRBJ2-2; 11 positions match TRBD2. CDR3 region: CASGRLAGGRGELFF. The CDR3 DNA is TGTGCCAGCGGTCGGCTAGCGGGAGGTCGCGGGGAGCTGTTTTTT.